The rows below give T cell receptor beta chains drawn from one sample of a study of blood T cells in healthy people across ages. One entry per CDR3 protein results from TCRdb running MiXCR on the 5' RACE reads. Counted here are about 1.4 million distinct CDR3 sequences, 59% occurring once; the ten biggest clones make up over 6.5%. Sequencing was carried out using blood. The receptors were gathered from a man between 18 and 35 years old in good health. CDR3s include the opening cysteine and the closing phenylalanine or tryptophan. The order of the fields is clone size, J gene, V gene, CDR3 protein. Size values are once, few and many counts, or a class for expanded clones, and some rows have none.

clone size: -
J gene: TRBJ1-2
V gene: TRBV2
CDR3 protein: CASNQDRGGYGYTF

clone size: few
J gene: TRBJ1-2
V gene: TRBV6-6
CDR3 protein: CASSYSSAWGYTF

clone size: -
J gene: TRBJ1-4
V gene: TRBV6-5
CDR3 protein: CASSYGTGDEKLFF

clone size: -
J gene: TRBJ2-7
V gene: TRBV6-5
CDR3 protein: CASQIRDSSYEQYF

clone size: -
J gene: TRBJ2-7
V gene: TRBV29-1
CDR3 protein: CSVETRTSYEQYF

clone size: -
J gene: TRBJ1-3
V gene: TRBV9
CDR3 protein: CASSGKTDTNTIYF

clone size: once
J gene: TRBJ2-3
V gene: TRBV13
CDR3 protein: CASSLVHAQYF

clone size: many
J gene: TRBJ2-1
V gene: TRBV29-1
CDR3 protein: CSVEWSRGTSGRDYNEQFF

clone size: -
J gene: TRBJ2-2
V gene: TRBV29-1
CDR3 protein: CSVEDWGNTGELFF

clone size: -
J gene: TRBJ2-7
V gene: TRBV7-8
CDR3 protein: CASNLFGRSSYEQYF

clone size: -
J gene: TRBJ2-1
V gene: TRBV2
CDR3 protein: CASSELGGQGLYNEQFF

clone size: -
J gene: TRBJ1-1
V gene: TRBV15
CDR3 protein: CATSRDIILNTEAFF

clone size: -
J gene: TRBJ2-1
V gene: TRBV20-1
CDR3 protein: CSARASGRTDEQFF

clone size: -
J gene: TRBJ1-2
V gene: TRBV9
CDR3 protein: CASSSRGRLDDGYTF

clone size: -
J gene: TRBJ2-4
V gene: TRBV25-1
CDR3 protein: CASSEPGRDKNIQYF

clone size: -
J gene: TRBJ1-1
V gene: TRBV5-1
CDR3 protein: CASSVSQGNTEAFF

clone size: -
J gene: TRBJ2-5
V gene: TRBV7-9
CDR3 protein: CASSLVPGQGDQETQYF

clone size: few
J gene: TRBJ1-1
V gene: TRBV27
CDR3 protein: CASSLRGGDWMNTEAFF

clone size: few
J gene: TRBJ2-3
V gene: TRBV4-1
CDR3 protein: CASSQESGTSGAFTDTQYF

clone size: few
J gene: TRBJ1-1
V gene: TRBV29-1
CDR3 protein: CSVVGGAWEAFF

clone size: few
J gene: TRBJ2-7
V gene: TRBV7-9
CDR3 protein: CASSGTLTPYEQYF

clone size: few
J gene: TRBJ2-3
V gene: TRBV29-1
CDR3 protein: CSVARGGKNTQYF

clone size: -
J gene: -
V gene: TRBV7-2
CDR3 protein: CASSADRELYYEQYF

clone size: few
J gene: TRBJ2-7
V gene: TRBV6-5
CDR3 protein: CAAARGRNSYF

clone size: few
J gene: TRBJ1-5
V gene: TRBV7-9
CDR3 protein: CASAQGGVARNYSNQPQHF

clone size: -
J gene: TRBJ1-2
V gene: TRBV7-2
CDR3 protein: CASRPTPNYGYTF

clone size: many
J gene: TRBJ2-5
V gene: TRBV20-1
CDR3 protein: CSARFGETQYF

clone size: -
J gene: TRBJ1-3
V gene: TRBV6-5
CDR3 protein: CASSVQASGNTIYF

clone size: -
J gene: TRBJ1-2
V gene: TRBV7-8
CDR3 protein: CASSLSPNYGYTF

clone size: few
J gene: TRBJ2-7
V gene: TRBV5-1
CDR3 protein: CASSSAGTDSYEQYF

clone size: -
J gene: TRBJ2-7
V gene: TRBV29-1
CDR3 protein: CSALGWEACEQYF

clone size: few
J gene: TRBJ2-3
V gene: TRBV10-3
CDR3 protein: CATGTRGGKYTQYF

clone size: -
J gene: TRBJ1-3
V gene: TRBV18
CDR3 protein: CASSPPNRDSGNTIYF

clone size: -
J gene: TRBJ2-5
V gene: TRBV29-1
CDR3 protein: CSVALVLAEETQYF

clone size: -
J gene: TRBJ2-4
V gene: TRBV7-6
CDR3 protein: CASSLGLARGLAKNIQYF

clone size: -
J gene: TRBJ1-2
V gene: TRBV9
CDR3 protein: CASSVVAGNYGYTF